This T cell receptor (beta chain) was observed in a study of regulatory T cells in long-lasting Graves disease. Points from the study as a whole: Researchers examined only peripheral blood and not thyroid tissue. Persistent Graves' patients showed a TCR diversity that was lower than that of newly diagnosed ones.

Germline V CDR1 and CDR2: SGHRS, YFSETQ. Trimming took off 5 bases at V and 7 bases at J, with 13 bases between the two ends. The CDR3 has 12 amino acids. According to the study, TCR beta libraries were built with iRepertoire HTBI primers and CDR3-region Arm-PCR. As processed by the authors: Identification yielded approximately 67 TRBV and 14 TRBJ segments across samples. TCRdb called the multiplex PCR reads again in MiXCR, with one record for every CDR3 protein. The authors' filters were not applied to this entry. The sample records over 650,000 distinct CDR3 sequences, 30% being singletons. This clonotype has a handful of counts. Antigen unknown. The time point is: persistent/refractory GD, antithyroid drugs over 5 years with positive TRAb. PBMC-derived RNA was used for the TCR library. One endocrinology department in Xi'an, China, was where patients came from.

V is TRBV5-1 and J is TRBJ2-7; D gene unclear. This sequence was found in a female donor with Graves disease. Specimen: peripheral blood mononuclear cells (PBMCs), collected when the disease was refractory, from a patient treated with antithyroid drugs. Here the CDR3 reads CASSRNQIEQYF. CDR3 sequence (DNA): TGCGCCAGCAGTCGAAACCAGATAGAGCAGTACTTC.